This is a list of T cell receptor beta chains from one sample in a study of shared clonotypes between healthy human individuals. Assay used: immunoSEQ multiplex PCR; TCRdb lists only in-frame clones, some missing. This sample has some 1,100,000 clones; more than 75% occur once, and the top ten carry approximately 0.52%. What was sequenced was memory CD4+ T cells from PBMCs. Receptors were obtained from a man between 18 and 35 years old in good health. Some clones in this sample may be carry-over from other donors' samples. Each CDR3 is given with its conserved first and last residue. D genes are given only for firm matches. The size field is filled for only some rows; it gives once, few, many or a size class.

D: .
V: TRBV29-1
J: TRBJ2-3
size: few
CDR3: CSAGGTGSPTDTQYF
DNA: TGCAGCGCCGGAGGTACCGGTTCTCCCACAGATACGCAGTATTTT

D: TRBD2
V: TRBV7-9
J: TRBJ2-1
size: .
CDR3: CASSSSPGWRGSYNEQFF
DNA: TGTGCCAGCAGCTCCTCTCCCGGATGGCGGGGGTCTTACAATGAGCAGTTCTTC

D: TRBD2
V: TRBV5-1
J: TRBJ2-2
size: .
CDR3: CASSLGTGTSSAGELFF
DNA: TGCGCCAGCAGCTTGGGGACCGGGACTAGCTCGGCCGGGGAGCTGTTTTTT

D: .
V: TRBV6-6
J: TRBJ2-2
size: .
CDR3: CASMAQITGELFF
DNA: TGTGCCAGCATGGCACAGATCACCGGGGAGCTGTTTTTT

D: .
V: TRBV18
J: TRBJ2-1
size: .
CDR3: CASSPPLGRGNEQFF
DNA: TGTGCCAGCTCACCCCCACTTGGCAGAGGCAATGAGCAGTTCTTC

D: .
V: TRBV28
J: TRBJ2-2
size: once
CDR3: CASSPAGELFF
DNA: TGTGCCAGCAGCCCAGCCGGGGAGCTGTTTTTT

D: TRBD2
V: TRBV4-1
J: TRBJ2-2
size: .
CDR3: CASSRGLSSGAGELFF
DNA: TGCGCCAGCAGCCGAGGTTTGTCTAGCGGGGCAGGGGAGCTGTTTTTT

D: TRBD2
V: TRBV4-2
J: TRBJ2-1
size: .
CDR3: CASSQRGTSGNNEQFF
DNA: TGTGCCAGCAGCCAAAGGGGCACAAGCGGGAACAATGAGCAGTTCTTC

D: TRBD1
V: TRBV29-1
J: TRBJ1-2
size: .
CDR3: CSVEPQGVDGYTF
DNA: TGCAGCGTTGAACCCCAGGGGGTGGATGGCTACACCTTC

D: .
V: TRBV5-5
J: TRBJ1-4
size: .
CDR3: CASSLNGPNEKLFF
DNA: TGTGCCAGCAGCTTGAACGGACCTAATGAAAAACTGTTTTTT

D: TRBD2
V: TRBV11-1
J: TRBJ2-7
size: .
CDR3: CASSGLATYEQYF
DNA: TGTGCCAGCAGCGGACTAGCGACCTACGAGCAGTACTTC

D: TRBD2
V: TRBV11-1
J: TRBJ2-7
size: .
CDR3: CASSSGLAGAGEQYF
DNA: TGTGCCAGCAGCTCCGGACTAGCGGGAGCAGGGGAGCAGTACTTC

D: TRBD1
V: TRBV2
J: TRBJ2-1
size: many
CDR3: CACKRDRGDNEQFF
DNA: TGTGCCTGTAAACGGGACAGGGGGGACAATGAGCAGTTCTTC

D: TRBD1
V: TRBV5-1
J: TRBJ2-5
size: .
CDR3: CASSLGPTGPQETQYF
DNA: TGCGCCAGCAGCTTGGGCCCGACAGGGCCCCAAGAGACCCAGTACTTC

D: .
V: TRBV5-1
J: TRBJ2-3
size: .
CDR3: CASRNRAPGDTQYF
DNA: TGCGCCAGCAGGAACAGGGCCCCGGGTGATACGCAGTATTTT

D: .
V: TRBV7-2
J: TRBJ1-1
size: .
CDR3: CASSFQKNTEAFF
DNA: TGTGCCAGCAGTTTCCAGAAGAACACTGAAGCTTTCTTT

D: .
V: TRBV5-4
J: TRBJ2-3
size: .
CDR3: CASSLGGAGYTDTQYF
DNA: TGTGCCAGCAGCTTGGGGGGGGCAGGGTACACAGATACGCAGTATTTT

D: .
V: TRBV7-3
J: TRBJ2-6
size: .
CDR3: CASSLIWGFGANVLTF
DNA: TGTGCCAGCAGCTTAATATGGGGGTTTGGGGCCAACGTCCTGACTTTC

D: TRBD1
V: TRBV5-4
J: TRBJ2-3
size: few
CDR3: CASSPRGPTDTQYF
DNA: TGTGCCAGCAGCCCCAGGGGGCCCACAGATACGCAGTATTTT

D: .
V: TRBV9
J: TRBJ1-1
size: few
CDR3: CASSVDSENTEAFF
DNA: TGTGCCAGCAGCGTAGACTCTGAGAACACTGAAGCTTTCTTT